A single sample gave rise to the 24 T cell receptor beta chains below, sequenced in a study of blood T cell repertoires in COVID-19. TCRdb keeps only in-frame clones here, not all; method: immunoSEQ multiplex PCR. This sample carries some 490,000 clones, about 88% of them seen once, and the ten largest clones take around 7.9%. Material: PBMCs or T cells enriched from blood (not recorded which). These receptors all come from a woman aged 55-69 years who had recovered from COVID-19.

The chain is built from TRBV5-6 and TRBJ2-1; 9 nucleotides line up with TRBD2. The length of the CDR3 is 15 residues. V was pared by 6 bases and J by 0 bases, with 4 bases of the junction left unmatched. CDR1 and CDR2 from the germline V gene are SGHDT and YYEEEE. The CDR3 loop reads CASTGGGASYNEQFF. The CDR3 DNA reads TGTGCCAGCACTGGCGGGGGGGCCTCCTACAATGAGCAGTTCTTC. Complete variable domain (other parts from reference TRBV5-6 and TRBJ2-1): DAGVTQSPTHLIKTRGQQVTLRCSPKSGHDTVSWYQQALGQGPQFIFQYYEEEERQRGNFPDRFSGHQFPNYSSELNVNALLLGDSALYLCASTGGGASYNEQFFGPGTRLTVL.

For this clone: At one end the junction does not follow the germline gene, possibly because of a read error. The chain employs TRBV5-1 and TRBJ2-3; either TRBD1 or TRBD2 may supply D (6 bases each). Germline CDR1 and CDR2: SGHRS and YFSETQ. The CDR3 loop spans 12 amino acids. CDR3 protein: CASRLEGVTQYF. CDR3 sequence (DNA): TGCGCCAGCAGGTTGGAGGGGGTTACGCAGTATTTT.

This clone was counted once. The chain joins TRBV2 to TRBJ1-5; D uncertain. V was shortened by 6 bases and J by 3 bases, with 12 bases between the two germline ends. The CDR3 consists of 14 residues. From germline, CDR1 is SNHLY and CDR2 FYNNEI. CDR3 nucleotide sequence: TGTGCCAGCAGGGCCGCGGTGTTCAATCAGCCCCAGCATTTT. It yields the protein CASRAAVFNQPQHF.

This CDR3 is CASSLPTGLKETQYF. CDR3 bases: TGTGCCAGCAGCCTCCCCACGGGGTTGAAAGAGACCCAGTACTTC. V gene TRBV3-1 (or the pseudogene TRBV3-2) combines with J gene TRBJ2-5; a possible D gene is TRBD2 (5 bases). The CDR3 contains 15 residues. Trimming cost V 4 bases and J 3 bases, with 15 bases left between them. The germline V gene encodes CDR1 LGHDT and CDR2 YNNKEL (reference sequence).

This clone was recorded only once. The CDR3 DNA reads TGTGCCAGTAGTAACGGACAGCCGCGAGGCTCTGGAAACACCATATATTTT. Translation: CASSNGQPRGSGNTIYF. The V gene is TRBV19, the J gene TRBJ1-3; a weak D match, TRBD1 (6 bases). The CDR3 sequence is 17 residues long. The V gene lost 4 bases and the J gene lost 0 bases, with 16 bases spanning the gap. Germline CDR1 LNHDA, CDR2 SQIVND (reference sequence).

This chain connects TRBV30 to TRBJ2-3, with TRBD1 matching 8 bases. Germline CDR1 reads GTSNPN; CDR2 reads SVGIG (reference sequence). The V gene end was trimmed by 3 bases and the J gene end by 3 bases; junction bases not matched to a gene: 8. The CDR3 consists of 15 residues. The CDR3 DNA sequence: TGTGCCTGGAGCCCCGACAGGGGTGTGACAGATACGCAGTATTTT. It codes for CAWSPDRGVTDTQYF. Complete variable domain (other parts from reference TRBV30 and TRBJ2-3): SQTIHQWPATLVQPVGSPLSLECTVEGTSNPNLYWYRQAAGRGLQLLFYSVGIGQISSEVPQNLSASRPQDRQFILSSKKLLLSDSGFYLCAWSPDRGVTDTQYFGPGTRLTVL.

The CDR3 DNA reads TGCGCCAGCAGTGAACCGGGACAGGGGGACACCGGGGAGCTGTTTTTT. It yields the protein CASSEPGQGDTGELFF. J is TRBJ2-2 and V is TRBV10-1; TRBD1 agrees at 11 bases. With 3 bases clipped from V and 3 bases from J, the junction kept 3 bases outside the gene matches. The CDR3 has 16 amino acids. CDR1 and CDR2 from the germline V gene are WNHNN and SYGVQD (reference sequence).

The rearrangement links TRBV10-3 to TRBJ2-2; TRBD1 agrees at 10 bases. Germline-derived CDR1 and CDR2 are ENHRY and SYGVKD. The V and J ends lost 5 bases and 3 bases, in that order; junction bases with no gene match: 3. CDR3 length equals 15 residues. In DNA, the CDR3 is TGTGCCATCAGTAGACAGGGGGCGGACACCGGGGAGCTGTTTTTT. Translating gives CAISRQGADTGELFF.

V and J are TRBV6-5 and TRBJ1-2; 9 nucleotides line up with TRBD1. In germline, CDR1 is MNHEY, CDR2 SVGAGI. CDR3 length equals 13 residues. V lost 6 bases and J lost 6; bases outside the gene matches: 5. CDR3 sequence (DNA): TGTGCCAGCAGACAGGGGGCCGAGGATGGCTACACCTTC. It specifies CASRQGAEDGYTF.

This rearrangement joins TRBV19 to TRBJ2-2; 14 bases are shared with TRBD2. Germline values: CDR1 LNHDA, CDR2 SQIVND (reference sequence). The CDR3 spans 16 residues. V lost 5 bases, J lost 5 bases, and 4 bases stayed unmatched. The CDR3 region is CASSVGLAGGTGELFF. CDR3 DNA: TGTGCCAGTAGTGTCGGACTAGCGGGGGGAACCGGGGAGCTGTTTTTT.

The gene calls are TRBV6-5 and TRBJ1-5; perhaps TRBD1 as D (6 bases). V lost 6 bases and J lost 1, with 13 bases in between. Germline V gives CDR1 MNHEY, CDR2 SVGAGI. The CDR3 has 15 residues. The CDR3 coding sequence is TGTGCCAGCAGACCTACAGGGCTCAGCAATCAGCCCCAGCATTTT. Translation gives CASRPTGLSNQPQHF.

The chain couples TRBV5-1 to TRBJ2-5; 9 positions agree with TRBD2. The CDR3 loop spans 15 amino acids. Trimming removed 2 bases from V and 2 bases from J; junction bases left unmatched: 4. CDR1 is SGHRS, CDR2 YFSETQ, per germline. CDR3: CASSFLAGIQETQYF. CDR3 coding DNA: TGCGCCAGCAGCTTCCTAGCGGGGATTCAAGAGACCCAGTACTTC.

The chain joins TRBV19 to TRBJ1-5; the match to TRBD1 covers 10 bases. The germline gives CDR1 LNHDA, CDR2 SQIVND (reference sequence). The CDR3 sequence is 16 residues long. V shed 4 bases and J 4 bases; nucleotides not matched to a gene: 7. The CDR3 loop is CASSTLTGQGNQPQHF. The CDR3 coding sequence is TGTGCCAGTAGTACCCTCACGGGACAGGGGAATCAGCCCCAGCATTTT.

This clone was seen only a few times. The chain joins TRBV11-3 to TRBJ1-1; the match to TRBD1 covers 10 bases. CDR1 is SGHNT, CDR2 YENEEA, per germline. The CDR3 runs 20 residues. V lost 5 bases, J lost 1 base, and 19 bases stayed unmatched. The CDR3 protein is CASSRREGVRQGAKNTEAFF. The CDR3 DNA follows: TGTGCCAGCAGCCGCAGAGAGGGGGTACGACAGGGGGCGAAGAACACTGAAGCTTTCTTT. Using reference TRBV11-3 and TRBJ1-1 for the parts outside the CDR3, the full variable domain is EAGVVQSPRYKIIEKKQPVAFWCNPISGHNTLYWYLQNLGQGPELLIRYENEEAVDDSQLPKDRFSAERLKGVDSTLKIQPAELGDSAVYLCASSRREGVRQGAKNTEAFFGQGTRLTVV.

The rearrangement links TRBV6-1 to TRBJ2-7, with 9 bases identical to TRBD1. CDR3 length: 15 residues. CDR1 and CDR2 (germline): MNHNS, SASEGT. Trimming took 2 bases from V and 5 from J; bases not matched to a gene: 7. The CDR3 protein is CASSERPGQGHEQYV. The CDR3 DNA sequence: TGTGCCAGCAGTGAAAGACCGGGACAGGGCCACGAGCAGTACGTC.

The CDR3 protein is CASRETAYGYTF. CDR3 DNA: TGTGCCAGCAGGGAGACAGCCTATGGCTACACCTTC. V is TRBV2 and J is TRBJ1-2; D perhaps matches TRBD1 (5 bases). CDR1 and CDR2 (germline): SNHLY, FYNNEI. The CDR3 runs 12 residues. Trimming stripped 6 bases from V and 4 bases from J, with 9 bases between.

CDR3 loop: CASSDRGNQPQHF. The DNA for the CDR3 is TGTGCCAGCAGTGACAGGGGTAATCAGCCCCAGCATTTT. The V and J genes are TRBV25-1 and TRBJ1-5; perhaps TRBD1 as D (6 bases). Trimming removed 3 bases from V and 4 bases from J, with 7 bases in between. The CDR3 contains 13 residues. CDR1 and CDR2 (germline): MGHDK, SYGVNS.

The CDR3 DNA reads as TGTGCCAGCAGTTTCAGGGAACTCGAGCAGTTCTTC. Residues: CASSFRELEQFF. This chain joins TRBV12-3 or TRBV12-4 and TRBJ2-1; a weak D match, TRBD1 (5 bases). The V and J ends lost 3 bases and 10 bases respectively, with 10 bases between them. This CDR3 contains 12 residues.

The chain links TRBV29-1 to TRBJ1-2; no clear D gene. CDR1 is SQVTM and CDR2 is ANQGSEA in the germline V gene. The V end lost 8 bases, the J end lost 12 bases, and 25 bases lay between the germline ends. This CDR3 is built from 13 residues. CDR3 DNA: TGCAGCACAGCAATGCCTAATGATCTTCTCCACACCTTC. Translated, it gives CSTAMPNDLLHTF. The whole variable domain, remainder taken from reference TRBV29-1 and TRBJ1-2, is SAVISQKPSRDICQRGTSLTIQCQVDSQVTMMFWYRQQPGQSLTLIATANQGSEATYESGFVIDKFPISRPNLTFSTLTVSNMSPEDSSIYLCSTAMPNDLLHTFGSGTRLTVV.

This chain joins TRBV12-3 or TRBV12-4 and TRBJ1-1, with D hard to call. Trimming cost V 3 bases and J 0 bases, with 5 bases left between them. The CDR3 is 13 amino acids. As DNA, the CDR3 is TGTGCCAGCAGTTTCACAGTGAACACTGAAGCTTTCTTT. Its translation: CASSFTVNTEAFF.

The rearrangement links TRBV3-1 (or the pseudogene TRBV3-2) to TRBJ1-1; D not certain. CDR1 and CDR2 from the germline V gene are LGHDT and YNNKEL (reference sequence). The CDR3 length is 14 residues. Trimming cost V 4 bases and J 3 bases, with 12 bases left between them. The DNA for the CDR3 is TGTGCCAGCAGCCCCCTCATGGAGCACACTGAAGCTTTCTTT. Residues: CASSPLMEHTEAFF.

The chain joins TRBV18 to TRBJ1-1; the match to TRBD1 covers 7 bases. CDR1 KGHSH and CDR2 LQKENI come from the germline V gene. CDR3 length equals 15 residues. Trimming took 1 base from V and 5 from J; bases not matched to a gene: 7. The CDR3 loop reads CASSPQGAVGTEAFF. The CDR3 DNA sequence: TGTGCCAGCTCACCACAGGGGGCTGTCGGGACTGAAGCTTTCTTT.

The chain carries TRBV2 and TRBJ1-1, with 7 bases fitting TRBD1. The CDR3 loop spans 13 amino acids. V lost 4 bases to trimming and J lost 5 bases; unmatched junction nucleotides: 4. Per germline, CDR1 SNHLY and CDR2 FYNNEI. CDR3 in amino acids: CASSGQGRTEAFF. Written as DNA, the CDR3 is TGTGCCAGCAGTGGACAGGGTAGGACTGAAGCTTTCTTT.

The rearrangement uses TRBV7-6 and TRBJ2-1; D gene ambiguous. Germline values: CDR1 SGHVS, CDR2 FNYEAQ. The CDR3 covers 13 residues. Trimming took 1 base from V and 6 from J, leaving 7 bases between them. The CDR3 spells CASSLGARNEQFF. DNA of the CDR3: TGTGCCAGCAGCTTAGGGGCGCGCAATGAGCAGTTCTTC.